This is a list of T cell receptor beta chains from one sample in a study of persistence of HIV-infected CD4 T cells. The data were produced by immunoSEQ multiplex PCR, yet TCRdb's version contains in-frame clones alone and is incomplete. The sample consists of around 26,000 clones, approximately 79% of them appearing once. These TCRs are of unknown antigen specificity. The sample consisted of CD4+ T cells sorted from PBMCs after approximately 19-hour stimulation, taken from a patient who received antiretroviral therapy. The receptors derive from an adult man with HIV who was CMV-seropositive. CDR3s leave out the opening cysteine and the closing phenylalanine or tryptophan.

>TRBV5-1
ASGGVNTEAF
>TRBV19
ASSRPTGNNYGYT
>TRBV15
ATSPGAPTNYGYT
>TRBV6-1
ASSYEAANTAF
>TRBV21-1
ASSIQGCSYEQY
>TRBV3-1/TRBV3-2
ASSLPGLSNEKLF
>TRBV24-1
ATQGVGTDTQY
>TRBV14
ASSPSKGQGEKLF
>TRBV19
ASNQNTGELF
>TRBV19
ASSSGPTGYSNQPQH
>TRBV5-8
ASSFVASGRVNEQF
>TRBV5-1
ASIVPKPYEQY
>TRBV2
ASSERAGVIDSGNTIY
>TRBV15
ATSRDQGQLYNEQF
>TRBV5-1
ASSSGTPSTDTQY
>TRBV18
ASSLTRASGAPNEQF
>TRBV4-1
ASSQAGQNKYNEQF
>TRBV7-6
ASSLAAGGLYEQY
>TRBV6-5
ASTLAAGKGSEAF
>TRBV5-1
ASSLDRGDADTQY
>TRBV18
ASSRTGDGAF
>TRBV3-1/TRBV3-2
ASSQTSGYEQY
>TRBV7-8
ASSYGLLNQPQH
>TRBV18
ASSPLQGAHEQY
>TRBV20-1
SASGPSGGDQPQH